Detailed here is one T cell receptor (beta chain). Antigen specificity is unknown. These data belong to a study of CD8 T cells in ankylosing spondylitis. V lost 0 bases to trimming and J lost 5 bases, with 10 bases between them. Germline V lookup: CDR1 SGHDT, CDR2 YYEEEE. The CDR3 contains 14 residues. Findings of the study overall: For ankylosing spondylitis blood, a TCR beta motif of several highly homologous variants appeared characteristic. Matched synovial fluid from ankylosing spondylitis patients was reported to be enriched for disease-linked clones.

TCRdb called the 5' RACE reads again in MiXCR, with one record for every CDR3 protein. The sample records approximately 210,000 distinct CDR3 sequences, more than 10% being singletons. The sequence was collected from a male donor with ankylosing spondylitis or in good health (not recorded which). The sample was blood, either unsorted or a sorted T cell fraction (not recorded which). This sequence joins TRBV5-6 and TRBJ2-3; no firm D call. The CDR3 DNA reads TGTGCCAGCAGCTTGGGTGACTCCGAAGATACGCAGTATTTT. Its translation: CASSLGDSEDTQYF.